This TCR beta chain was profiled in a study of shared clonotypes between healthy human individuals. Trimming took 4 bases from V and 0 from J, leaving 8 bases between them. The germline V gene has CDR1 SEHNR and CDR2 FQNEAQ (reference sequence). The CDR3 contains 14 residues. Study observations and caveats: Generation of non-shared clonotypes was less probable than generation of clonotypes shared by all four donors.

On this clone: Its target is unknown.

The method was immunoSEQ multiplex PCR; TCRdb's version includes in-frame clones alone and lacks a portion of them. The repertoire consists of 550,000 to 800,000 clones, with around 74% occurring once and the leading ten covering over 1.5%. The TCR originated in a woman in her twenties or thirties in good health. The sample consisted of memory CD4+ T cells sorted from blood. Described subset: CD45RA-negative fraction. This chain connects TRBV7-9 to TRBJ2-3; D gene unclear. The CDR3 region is CASSSRVSTDTQYF. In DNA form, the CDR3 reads TGTGCCAGCAGCTCTCGCGTTAGCACAGATACGCAGTATTTT.